This T cell receptor (beta chain) is drawn from a study of Graves' ophthalmopathy and Graves' hyperthyroidism. Regarding the study as a whole: Ophthalmopathy was separated from stable hyperthyroidism by a 13-signature model with around 89% sensitivity and 75% to 83% specificity.

Between the trimmed V and J ends, which lost 4 bases and 2 bases, there was a span of 11 bases. The CDR3 runs 14 residues. This clonotype showed up many times. What it binds is unknown. Investigators amplified TCR beta CDR3 regions from RNA transcripts. HTBI-primed first-round RT-PCR preceded second-round multiplex PCR. TCRdb re-analysed the multiplex PCR reads in MiXCR, keeping a single row per CDR3 protein. Of a few hundred thousand distinct CDR3 sequences listed, about a fifth are singletons. Other autoimmune diseases, uncontrolled infections, pregnancy or lactation led to the exclusion of patients. The diagnosis was founded upon clinical symptoms, serum thyroxine, TRAb, thyroid ultrasound and orbital computed tomography. A volume of over 9 ml of fresh peripheral blood supplied the PBMCs.

The sequencing sample was made of peripheral blood. This sequence originates from a woman aged 45-60 years with Graves' ophthalmopathy. The chain couples TRBV12-3 or TRBV12-4 to TRBJ1-1; no reliable D call. The CDR3 here is CASSWARYNTEAFF. DNA for the CDR3: TGTGCCAGCAGTTGGGCCCGGTATAACACTGAAGCTTTCTTT.